A single sample is the source of the 8 T cell receptor beta chains below, sequenced in a study of T cell responses to AZD1222 COVID-19 vaccine. TCRdb's table, derived via immunoSEQ multiplex PCR, lists solely in-frame clones and lacks some. The repertoire has about 180,000 clones, 75% to 95% of them found once; the top ten carry 1.5%. The sequencing used peripheral blood, collected on day 0 of AZD1222 vaccination. The source of these receptors is an adult in good health.

This clone was counted many times. The chain recombines TRBV5-1 with TRBJ1-2; D gene ambiguous. Between the trimmed V and J ends, which lost 4 bases and 0 bases, there was a span of 7 bases. Looked up from germline, CDR1 is SGHRS and CDR2 is YFSETQ. CDR3 length: 13 residues. CDR3 amino acids: CASSQTPNYGYTF. The CDR3 DNA reads as TGCGCCAGCAGCCAAACACCTAACTATGGCTACACCTTC.

A single count supports this clone. The chain joins TRBV24-1 to TRBJ2-7; 7 bases agree with TRBD1. CDR3 length: 13 residues. Germline lookup yields CDR1 KGHDR and CDR2 SFDVKD. V dropped 7 bases and J dropped 9; count of bases not matched to a gene: 11. In DNA form, the CDR3 reads TGTGCCACCAGGACTCCCCGGACAGGCAGGCAGTACTTC. Encoded protein: CATRTPRTGRQYF.

The chain links TRBV5-1 to TRBJ2-2; 8 bases map to TRBD1. The V gene end was trimmed by 0 bases and the J gene end by 5 bases; junction bases not matched to a gene: 6. The length of the CDR3 is 16 residues. Germline CDR1 SGHRS, CDR2 YFSETQ. The CDR3 spells CASSLVRTGLTGELFF. CDR3 nucleotides: TGCGCCAGCAGCTTGGTGAGGACAGGGCTAACCGGGGAGCTGTTTTTT.

The J gene is TRBJ1-1, the V gene TRBV28, with D maybe TRBD1 (5 bases). The germline V gene encodes CDR1 MDHEN and CDR2 SYDVKM. This CDR3 contains 18 residues. V was cut by 6 bases and J by 4 bases, with 27 bases left in between. The CDR3 coding sequence is TGTGCCAGCAGCCCAACGACATTTCGAGGTGGGGGAGGCACTGAAGCTTTCTTT. Encoded protein: CASSPTTFRGGGGTEAFF. Full variable domain (remainder filled in from reference TRBV28 and TRBJ1-1): DVKVTQSSRYLVKRTGEKVFLECVQDMDHENMFWYRQDPGLGLRLIYFSYDVKMKEKGDIPEGYSVSREKKERFSLILESASTNQTSMYLCASSPTTFRGGGGTEAFFGQGTRLTVV.

The chain couples TRBV7-2 to TRBJ1-1; D possibly corresponds to TRBD1 (5 bases). The CDR3 consists of 16 residues. Germline V lookup: CDR1 SGHTA, CDR2 FQGNSA. Trimming took 1 base from V and 4 from J, leaving 16 bases between them. CDR3 region: CASSLVKGRGGTEAFF. CDR3 sequence (DNA): TGTGCCAGCAGCTTAGTTAAGGGAAGGGGTGGCACTGAAGCTTTCTTT.

V is TRBV9 and J is TRBJ2-6; D is unresolved. The germline gives CDR1 SGDLS, CDR2 YYNGEE. CDR3 length: 14 amino acids. The V end lost 2 bases, the J end lost 2 bases, and 5 bases lay between the germline ends. The CDR3 sequence: CASSVRAGANVLTF. CDR3 bases: TGTGCCAGCAGCGTCCGAGCTGGGGCCAACGTCCTGACTTTC.

The V call is TRBV4-3, the J call TRBJ1-3; D gene uncertain. Germline CDR1 LGHNA, CDR2 YSLEER. This CDR3 comprises 15 residues. Trimming cost V 0 bases and J 0 bases, with 6 bases left between them. The CDR3 DNA reads TGCGCCAGCAGCCAAGATGGAGGCTCTGGAAACACCATATATTTT. Protein sequence: CASSQDGGSGNTIYF.

The V gene is TRBV11-1, the J gene TRBJ2-7; 8 bases fit TRBD1. The germline CDR1 and CDR2 sequences are SGHAT and FQDESV (reference sequence). The CDR3 spans 15 residues. V lost 5 bases to trimming and J lost 3 bases; unmatched junction nucleotides: 9. The CDR3 reads CASSVRSGQGYEQYF. In DNA, the CDR3 is TGTGCCAGCAGCGTAAGGTCTGGACAGGGCTACGAGCAGTACTTC.